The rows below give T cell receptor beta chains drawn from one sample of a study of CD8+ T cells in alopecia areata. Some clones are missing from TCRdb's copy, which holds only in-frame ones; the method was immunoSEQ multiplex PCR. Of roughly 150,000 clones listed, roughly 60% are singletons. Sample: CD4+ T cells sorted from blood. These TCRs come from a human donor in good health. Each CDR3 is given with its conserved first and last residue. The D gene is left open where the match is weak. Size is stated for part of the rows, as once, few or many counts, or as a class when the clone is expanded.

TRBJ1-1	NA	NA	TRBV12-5	TGTGCTAGTGGTTTGGTACGAGGGATTAACACTGAAGCTTTCTTT	CASGLVRGINTEAFF
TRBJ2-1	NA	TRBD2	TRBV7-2	TGTGCCAGCAGCTTGGGGAGCGGGAGCAGATGGGGTGAGCAGTTCTTC	CASSLGSGSRWGEQFF
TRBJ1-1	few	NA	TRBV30	TGTGCCTGGAGTTTCCCCCAAGGGGCCAAAACTGAAGCTTTCTTT	CAWSFPQGAKTEAFF
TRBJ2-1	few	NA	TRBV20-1	TGCAGTGCTTGGAGGACTCTTGAGCAGTTCTTC	CSAWRTLEQFF
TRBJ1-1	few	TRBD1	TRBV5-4	TGTGCCAGCAGCAAGGGACAGGCTATGAACACTGAAGCTTTCTTT	CASSKGQAMNTEAFF
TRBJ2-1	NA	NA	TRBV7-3	TGTGCCAGCAGCTTGGGACCGGACGGTGAGCAGTTCTTC	CASSLGPDGEQFF
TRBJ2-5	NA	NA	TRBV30	TGTGCCTGGAGTGTACGGTCTTTCGAGACCCAGTACTTC	CAWSVRSFETQYF
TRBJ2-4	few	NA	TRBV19	TGTGCCAGTAGTATAGCGCCCATCCAGGGATACACCAAAAACATTCAGTACTTC	CASSIAPIQGYTKNIQYF
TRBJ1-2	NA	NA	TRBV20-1	TGCAGTGCTAGTCATGGCTACACCTTC	CSASHGYTF
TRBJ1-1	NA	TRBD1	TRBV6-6	TGTGCCAGCAGTGACCTCGGGACAGGGCGAACTGAAGCTTTCTTT	CASSDLGTGRTEAFF